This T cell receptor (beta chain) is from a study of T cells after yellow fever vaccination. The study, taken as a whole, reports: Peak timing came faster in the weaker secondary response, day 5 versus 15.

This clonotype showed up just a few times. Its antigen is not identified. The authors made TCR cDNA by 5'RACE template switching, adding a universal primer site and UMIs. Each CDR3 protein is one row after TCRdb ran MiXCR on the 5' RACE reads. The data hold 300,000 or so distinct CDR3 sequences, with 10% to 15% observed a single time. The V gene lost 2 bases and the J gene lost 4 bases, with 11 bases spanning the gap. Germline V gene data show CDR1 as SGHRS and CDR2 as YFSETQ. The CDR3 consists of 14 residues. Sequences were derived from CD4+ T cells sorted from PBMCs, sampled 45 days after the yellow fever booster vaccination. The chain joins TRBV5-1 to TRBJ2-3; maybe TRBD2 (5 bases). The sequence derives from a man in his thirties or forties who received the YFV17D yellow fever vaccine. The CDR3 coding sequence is TGCGCCAGCAGCTTTCGCGGGCCCCCAGATACGCAGTATTTT. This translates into CASSFRGPPDTQYF.